This record covers a single TCR beta chain. Its specificity is unknown. No infections or other immune events were documented during collection. Germline V gene lookup returns CDR1 SGHDT and CDR2 YYEEEE. This CDR3 spans 11 amino acids. Trimming shortened V by 0 bases and J by 5 bases, and 3 bases separated the two germline ends. The protocol was immunoSEQ multiplex PCR, while the TCRdb copy is restricted to in-frame clones and leaves out a portion. The data contain 80,000 or so clones, 84% of them singletons. The data were obtained in a study of identifying expanded T cells in peripheral blood. Study-wide findings and caveats: Across healthy donors, higher total template counts meant significantly greater two-week count variance. Over two and four weeks, about 17 and 20 clones changed, versus around 1.1 between replicates.

The gene calls are TRBV5-6 and TRBJ2-7; D gene unclear. The sequencing input was blood. The receptor's source is a person aged 18-69 years in good health. CDR3 region: CASSLAHEQYF. CDR3 nucleotide sequence: TGTGCCAGCAGCTTGGCCCACGAGCAGTACTTC.